The 22 T cell receptor beta chains in this list originate from one sample, sequenced in a study of cytotoxic CD8 clonotypes in ibrutinib-treated CLL. Produced via immunoSEQ multiplex PCR; TCRdb's table is partial and in-frame only. The data hold approximately 280,000 clones, with roughly three quarters observed a single time. The sequencing used PBMCs, collected at disease progression, from a patient treated with ibrutinib. Every receptor here comes from a human donor with chronic lymphocytic leukemia.

The chain uses TRBV15 and TRBJ2-5; D call uncertain. Germline values: CDR1 LNHNV, CDR2 YYDKDF (reference sequence). CDR3 length: 14 amino acids. V lost 1 base and J 5 bases, leaving 11 bases between the germline ends. The CDR3 is CATSRGGSMETQYF. The CDR3, as DNA: TGTGCCACCAGCAGAGGAGGTAGTATGGAGACCCAGTACTTC. The full variable domain, completed using reference TRBV15 and TRBJ2-5, is DAMVIQNPRYQVTQFGKPVTLSCSQTLNHNVMYWYQQKSSQAPKLLFHYYDKDFNNEADTPDNFQSRRPNTSFCFLDIRSPGLGDTAMYLCATSRGGSMETQYFGPGTRLLVL.

The chain has TRBV28 and TRBJ2-3, with TRBD1 matching over 12 bases. Germline CDR1 MDHEN, CDR2 SYDVKM. Germline trimming cut 4 bases from V and 3 bases from J; bases unmatched to any gene: 2. CDR3 length: 15 amino acids. As DNA, the CDR3 is TGTGCCAGCAGTTGGGACAGGGGGCTGACAGATACGCAGTATTTT. This codes for CASSWDRGLTDTQYF.

This chain uses TRBV9 with TRBJ2-1; 10 nucleotides line up with TRBD2. Losses at the gene ends were 1 base for V and 0 bases for J; bases not matched to a gene: 1. This CDR3 has 16 residues. From germline, CDR1 is SGDLS and CDR2 YYNGEE. DNA of the CDR3: TGTGCCAGCAGCGTACCTAGCGGGGGCTCCTACAATGAGCAGTTCTTC. Its translation: CASSVPSGGSYNEQFF.

Regarding this clone: Other DNA sequences in the same sample also yield this CDR3. V gene TRBV6-6 combines with J gene TRBJ2-1; 7 nucleotides match TRBD2. The CDR3 has 15 amino acids. J gave up 6 bases and V 0 bases, and 5 bases lay outside the gene matches. The germline gives CDR1 MNHNY, CDR2 SVGAGI (reference sequence). The DNA of the CDR3 is TGTGCCAGCAGTTACTCGGGGCGGGGGAGCAATGAGCAGTTCTTC. Translating it yields CASSYSGRGSNEQFF.

The J gene is TRBJ2-3, the V gene TRBV5-1; D might be TRBD1 (6 bases). V was trimmed by 2 bases and J by 4 bases, leaving 8 bases between them. The germline V gene encodes CDR1 SGHRS and CDR2 YFSETQ. CDR3 length equals 13 residues. The CDR3 DNA reads TGCGCCAGCAGCTTACAGGGAGCAGATACGCAGTATTTT. Translated: CASSLQGADTQYF.

V gene TRBV14 combines with J gene TRBJ2-4, with 8 bases identical to TRBD1. V lost 2 bases to trimming and J lost 4 bases; unmatched junction nucleotides: 4. The CDR3 covers 15 residues. CDR1 SGHDN and CDR2 FVKESK come from the germline V gene. The CDR3 DNA sequence: TGTGCCAGCAGCCAATTCGGACAGGGTAAAAACATTCAGTACTTC. This codes for CASSQFGQGKNIQYF.

CDR3 DNA sequence: TGTGCCAGCAGTTACACCAGGGTAGTGAACACCATATATTTT. It translates to CASSYTRVVNTIYF. The gene calls are TRBV6-5 and TRBJ1-3; D perhaps matches TRBD1 (5 bases). The CDR3 consists of 14 residues. Germline CDR1 and CDR2: MNHEY and SVGAGI. Between the trimmed V and J ends, which lost 2 bases and 7 bases, there was a span of 12 bases.

The V and J genes are TRBV9 and TRBJ2-1; 9 bases map to TRBD2. Germline assignment: CDR1 SGDLS and CDR2 YYNGEE. V was clipped by 2 bases and J by 5 bases; unmatched bases: 5. CDR3 size: 15 residues. The CDR3 nucleotides read TGTGCCAGCAGCGTTTCAGCGGGAGGAGACAATGAGCAGTTCTTC. Translated, it gives CASSVSAGGDNEQFF.

The rearrangement links TRBV12-5 to TRBJ2-5, with no clear D. This CDR3 contains 13 residues. Trimming stripped 6 bases from V and 1 base from J, with 9 bases between. Germline V lookup: CDR1 LGHNT, CDR2 FRNRAP. The CDR3 sequence: CASGERFQETQYF. CDR3 DNA sequence: TGTGCTAGTGGAGAGAGGTTCCAAGAGACCCAGTACTTC.

The chain couples TRBV11-1 to TRBJ2-7; 11 bases agree with TRBD2. With 5 bases clipped from V and 4 bases from J, the junction kept 10 bases outside the gene matches. This CDR3 is built from 16 residues. Germline V gives CDR1 SGHAT, CDR2 FQDESV (reference sequence). Here the CDR3 DNA reads TGTGCCAGCAGCCCCAGACTAGCGGGAAAGAGGTACGAGCAGTACTTC. Its translation: CASSPRLAGKRYEQYF.

The rearrangement joins TRBV29-1 to TRBJ1-1; tentatively, D is TRBD1 (6 bases). The CDR3 is 15 residues long. The germline V and J ends were trimmed by 4 bases and 3 bases, with 18 bases remaining between them. Germline CDR1 and CDR2: SQVTM and ANQGSEA. The CDR3 here is CSVGGRGGWDTEAFF. CDR3 coding DNA: TGCAGCGTTGGAGGTAGGGGGGGCTGGGACACTGAAGCTTTCTTT.

The gene calls are TRBV28 and TRBJ1-2; D perhaps matches TRBD1 (6 bases). Trimming removed 5 bases from V and 4 bases from J, with 11 bases in between. There are 13 residues in the CDR3. CDR1 and CDR2 (germline): MDHEN, SYDVKM. CDR3 residues: CASSVGGPYGYTF. In nucleotides, the CDR3 is TGTGCCAGCAGTGTGGGGGGGCCCTATGGCTACACCTTC.

The V call is TRBV4-2, the J call TRBJ1-2; 7 positions match TRBD1. Germline assignment: CDR1 LGHNA and CDR2 YNFKEQ. This CDR3 is 15 amino acids long. The J segment lost 1 base and the V segment lost 4 bases, leaving 6 bases of the junction unmatched. The CDR3: CASSLTGSGNYGYTF. CDR3 coding DNA: TGTGCCAGCAGCCTGACAGGGTCGGGTAACTATGGCTACACCTTC.

This chain uses TRBV13 with TRBJ2-2; TRBD1 agrees at 7 bases. The germline V gene encodes CDR1 PRHDT and CDR2 FYEKMQ (reference sequence). This CDR3 is built from 16 residues. J lost 1 base, V lost 5 bases, and 7 bases had no gene match. CDR3: CASSTGQLLNTGELFF. CDR3 DNA: TGTGCCAGCAGCACGGGACAGCTACTGAACACCGGGGAGCTGTTTTTT.

This chain links TRBV5-1 with TRBJ2-1, with D possibly TRBD2 on 6 matching bases. The CDR3 contains 16 residues. Looked up from germline, CDR1 is SGHRS and CDR2 is YFSETQ. V was cut by 3 bases and J by 3 bases, with 16 bases left in between. CDR3 sequence reads: CASSSLDYRGYNEQFF. CDR3 DNA sequence: TGCGCCAGCAGCTCGTTGGACTACCGAGGCTACAATGAGCAGTTCTTC.

This clone came up a few times. J is TRBJ1-1 and V is TRBV29-1; no clear D gene. Per the germline V gene, CDR1 is SQVTM and CDR2 is ANQGSEA. V lost 8 bases and J lost 0, with 13 bases in between. The length of the CDR3 is 13 residues. CDR3 DNA sequence: TGCAGCATACGTGAGGGAGTGAACACTGAAGCTTTCTTT. Amino acid sequence: CSIREGVNTEAFF.

V is TRBV4-1 and J is TRBJ1-5; D ambiguous. The CDR3 runs 15 residues. The germline V and J ends were trimmed by 1 base and 0 bases, with 7 bases remaining between them. CDR1 is MGHRA and CDR2 is YSYEKL in the germline V gene. The CDR3 reads CASSQGWDSNQPQHF. The CDR3 coding sequence is TGCGCCAGCAGCCAAGGATGGGATAGCAATCAGCCCCAGCATTTT.

The chain employs TRBV6-1 and TRBJ1-5; 8 bases are a match to TRBD1. CDR1 MNHNS and CDR2 SASEGT come from the germline V gene. With 4 bases clipped from V and 3 bases from J, the junction kept 11 bases outside the gene matches. The CDR3 extends over 17 amino acids. The CDR3 sequence: CASSAGQGRPHNQPQHF. Here the CDR3 DNA reads TGTGCCAGCAGTGCCGGACAGGGCCGACCCCACAATCAGCCCCAGCATTTT.

The rearrangement uses TRBV10-3 and TRBJ2-3; 8 bases match TRBD2. J gave up 2 bases and V 3 bases, and 7 bases lay outside the gene matches. CDR3 size: 16 residues. Germline CDR1 reads ENHRY; CDR2 reads SYGVKD. Here the CDR3 reads CAISDFERESTDTQYF. The CDR3 bases are TGTGCCATCAGTGATTTCGAGCGGGAGTCCACAGATACGCAGTATTTT.

V usage is TRBV2 and J usage is TRBJ2-2; 11 bases align to TRBD2. After removal of 6 bases from V and 6 bases from J, the junction contained 6 bases not matched to a gene. Germline V gene data show CDR1 as SNHLY and CDR2 as FYNNEI. The CDR3 has 15 residues. In DNA form, the CDR3 reads TGTGCCAGCAGCCAACTAGCGGGAGACCCCGGGGAGCTGTTTTTT. Translation: CASSQLAGDPGELFF. Using reference TRBV2 and TRBJ2-2 for the parts outside the CDR3, the full variable domain is EPEVTQTPSHQVTQMGQEVILRCVPISNHLYFYWYRQILGQKVEFLVSFYNNEISEKSEIFDDQFSVERPDGSNFTLKIRSTKLEDSAMYFCASSQLAGDPGELFFGEGSRLTVL.

This clone was observed a handful of times. The chain employs TRBV6-5 and TRBJ1-2; possible D gene TRBD1, 5 bases. V gave up 0 bases and J gave up 6 bases, with 14 bases separating them. CDR1 is MNHEY, CDR2 SVGAGI, per germline. The CDR3 loop spans 15 amino acids. Here the CDR3 reads CASSYSMQGGDGYTF. CDR3 bases: TGTGCCAGCAGTTACTCGATGCAGGGTGGGGATGGCTACACCTTC.

CDR3 DNA: TGTGCCAGCACCCTCTCGGGCGTGGGACGCCGGGATTTCTTT. Its translation is CASTLSGVGRRDFF. The V call is TRBV28, the J call TRBJ1-1; perhaps TRBD1 as D (5 bases). Germline V gives CDR1 MDHEN, CDR2 SYDVKM. The CDR3 contains 14 residues. The V end was cut by 7 bases, the J end by 13 bases, with 25 bases between.